The 4 T cell receptor beta chains in this list originate from one sample, sequenced in a study of blood T cells in healthy people across ages. A second roughly 7 to 12 cycle PCR used barcoded and J-beta primers. From the 5' RACE reads, TCRdb called clonotypes with MiXCR, one entry per CDR3 protein. Among approximately 780,000 distinct CDR3 sequences listed, around a quarter were seen once. This sample was shared with a second study, whose subject was T cells of mothers and their children.

The specimen was blood. The receptor source for this set is a boy younger than 18 in good health.

This clonotype was seen a handful of times. The rearrangement joins TRBV7-2 to TRBJ2-5, with D unclear. V was clipped by 0 bases and J by 1 base, with 6 bases between them. In germline, CDR1 is SGHTA, CDR2 FQGNSA. The CDR3 covers 14 residues. In DNA form, the CDR3 reads TGTGCCAGCAGCTTAGCCTGGCGCCAAGAGACCCAGTACTTC. It yields the protein CASSLAWRQETQYF.

Points on this clonotype: Given the absence of the conserved phenylalanine or tryptophan at the CDR3 end, a read error is likely. The CDR3 loop reads CASRPSVGLNGYEQYS. CDR3 in DNA: TGCGCCAGCAGGCCGAGTGTGGGGCTTAATGGCTACGAGCAGTACTCC. V is TRBV5-1 and J is TRBJ2-7; maybe TRBD1 (5 bases). Germline CDR1 is SGHRS and CDR2 is YFSETQ. V was pared by 5 bases and J by 3 bases, with 21 bases between. The length of the CDR3 is 16 residues.

The chain has TRBV6-6 and TRBJ1-3; D gene ambiguous. Germline values: CDR1 MNHNY, CDR2 SVGAGI (reference sequence). The germline V and J ends were trimmed by 0 bases and 4 bases, with 7 bases remaining between them. CDR3 size: 14 residues. The CDR3 protein is CASSYSRYGNTIYF. The CDR3 nucleotides read TGTGCCAGCAGTTACTCTCGGTACGGAAACACCATATATTTT.

The table lists this clonotype with a few counts. The chain uses TRBV6-1 and TRBJ2-3; perhaps TRBD1 as D (5 bases). Germline CDR1 is MNHNS and CDR2 is SASEGT. This CDR3 is built from 16 residues. Trimming took 5 bases from V and 5 from J, leaving 20 bases between them. The CDR3 loop is CASSTPTASLGDTQYF. The CDR3 DNA sequence: TGTGCCAGCAGTACACCGACAGCGTCCCTTGGAGATACGCAGTATTTT.